The clone carrying this T cell receptor beta chain showed up just a few times. Its matching antigen is unknown. Primers included in the PCR were 60 Vbeta and 13 Jbeta primers. The data were produced by immunoSEQ multiplex PCR, yet TCRdb's version contains in-frame clones alone and is incomplete. The sample includes about 140,000 clones, 80% of them seen just once. The data stem from a study of cytomegalovirus exposure and HLA in healthy donors. Overall study results and limits: Highly shared variants forming one cluster were likely a sequencing artifact.

CDR1 and CDR2 (germline): SGDLS, YYNGEE. The CDR3 has 15 amino acids. Trimming removed 2 bases from V and 6 bases from J, with 15 bases in between. The chain has TRBV9 and TRBJ2-4, with a possible D match to TRBD2 (6 bases). Sequenced input: PBMCs. The clonotype comes from a male donor in good health and CMV-seronegative. The CDR3 here is CASSVSGTLGNIQYF. CDR3 nucleotide sequence: TGTGCCAGCAGCGTTTCCGGGACTCTCGGAAACATTCAGTACTTC.